Here is one T cell receptor (beta chain) with its context. Its antigen remains unidentified. Trimming cost V 1 base and J 2 bases; bases outside gene matches: 11. The germline gives CDR1 MGHRA, CDR2 YSYEKL. This CDR3 region has 17 residues. The entry originates in a study of T cell responses to AZD1222 COVID-19 vaccine. Overall study findings and caveats: In all cases, repertoires were sampled only after the peak T cell response.

Measured with immunoSEQ multiplex PCR; TCRdb has only the in-frame clones, and not every one. The sample yields 83,000 or so clones, about nine tenths seen once. The receptor was derived from an adult who received the AZD1222 COVID-19 vaccine. The rearrangement joins TRBV4-1 to TRBJ2-7; the match to TRBD2 covers 7 bases. Sequencing used peripheral blood, obtained 28 days after the second AZD1222 dose. The CDR3 is CASSQVGLGGRAYEQYF. CDR3 sequence (DNA): TGCGCCAGCAGCCAAGTTGGTTTGGGGGGGAGGGCCTACGAGCAGTACTTC.